Shown below are 25 T cell receptor beta chains from a single sample sequenced in a study of tissue T cells after allogeneic stem cell transplantation. This table comes from immunoSEQ multiplex PCR, and its TCRdb copy is limited to in-frame clones, with some not included. The sample has around 630 clones; 55% to 75% are singletons. The sequencing sample was made of lymph node tissue. Receptor source: a female BALB/c mouse in good health. Strain haplotype (MHC): H2-d.

Comment on this clone: Genes and germline are mouse. Read coverage stops 1 residue before the CDR3 terminus; the germline J gene supplies the remainder. The V gene is TRBV5, the J gene TRBJ2-5, with 8 bases that match TRBD2. Germline trimming cut 3 bases from V and 2 bases from J; bases unmatched to any gene: 1. Looked up from germline, CDR1 is LGHNA and CDR2 is YNLKQL (reference sequence). The CDR3 loop spans 14 amino acids. This chain's CDR3 is CASSQGGRQDTQYF. The sequenced part of the CDR3 DNA is TGTGCCAGCAGCCAGGGGGGGCGCCAAGACACCCAGTAC.

This clone was detected a few times. Mouse names are used for the genes. From the germline J gene comes the end of the CDR3, since the read stops 1 residue before it. The chain has TRBV13-3 and TRBJ1-2; no firm D call. Germline-derived CDR1 and CDR2 are NNHDY and SYVADS. V lost 1 base to trimming and J lost 0 bases, with 1 base between them. The CDR3 runs to 12 residues. The CDR3 loop reads CASSDSNSDYTF. The CDR3 DNA, read in part, is TGTGCCAGCAGTGATTCAAACTCCGACTACACC.

There are a few counts of this clone. Germline and genes here are mouse. The CDR3 end falls 1 residue outside the read, so it is completed with the germline J gene. The chain couples TRBV13-1 to TRBJ2-7, with 7 bases lining up with TRBD2. CDR1 and CDR2 (germline): NSHNY, SYGAGN. The CDR3 has 11 amino acids. V lost 4 bases, J lost 6 bases, and 1 base stayed unmatched. Incomplete CDR3 DNA: TGTGCCAGCAGTCTGGGGGTTGAACAGTAC. Amino acid sequence: CASSLGVEQY. The full CDR3 reads CASSLGVEQYF.

This clone came up once. Gene names denote mouse genes. The CDR3 end lies 1 residue beyond the end of the read and is filled in from the germline J gene. This sequence joins TRBV19 and TRBJ2-5; perhaps TRBD1 as D (5 bases). Trimming shortened V by 4 bases and J by 0 bases, and 9 bases separated the two germline ends. Germline V gives CDR1 FNHDT, CDR2 SITEND (reference sequence). The CDR3 has 14 amino acids. Incomplete CDR3 DNA: TGTGCCAGCAGTCCGGACAATAACCAAGACACCCAGTAC. Its protein product is CASSPDNNQDTQY. The CDR3 in full is CASSPDNNQDTQYF.

This clone was detected only a few times. Genes here carry mouse names. The observed sequence ends 1 residue before the CDR3 terminus, with the missing tail filled in from the germline J gene. V usage is TRBV5 and J usage is TRBJ1-3; tentatively, D is TRBD1 (6 bases). Germline lookup yields CDR1 LGHNA and CDR2 YNLKQL (reference sequence). The CDR3 extends over 14 amino acids. V shed 4 bases and J shed 1 base, with 8 bases lying between them. The CDR3 sequence: CASSPQGSGNTLYF. The covered CDR3 bases are TGTGCCAGCAGCCCTCAGGGGTCTGGAAATACGCTCTAT.

On this clone: Relative to the germline gene, one junction end is altered; a read error may explain this. Gene names are the mouse ones. Sequencing ends 1 residue short of the CDR3 end; the germline J gene provides the rest. V gene TRBV17 combines with J gene TRBJ2-1; 10 bases align to TRBD1. Germline V CDR1 and CDR2: MNHDT, YYDKIL. The CDR3 runs 14 residues. CDR3 DNA (partial): TGTGCTACCAGTTCACGGGACAGGGGTGCTGAGCAGTTC. This encodes CATSSRDRGAEQF. The CDR3 in full is CATSSRDRGAEQFF.

In the case of this clone: Gene names refer to mouse genes. The read stops 1 residue short of the end of the CDR3; the missing end is completed from the germline J gene. V and J are TRBV20 and TRBJ2-2; TRBD2 agrees at 7 bases. Germline V gene lookup returns CDR1 GFQATS and CDR2 STVNSAI. J gave up 0 bases and V 3 bases, and 1 base lay outside the gene matches. The CDR3 is made up of 14 amino acids. The CDR3 loop is CGASWGANTGQLYF. Incomplete CDR3 DNA: TGTGGTGCTAGTTGGGGGGCAAACACCGGGCAGCTCTAC.

In the case of this clone: Gene and germline names: mouse. The read terminates 1 residue ahead of where the CDR3 ends, so the germline J gene completes it. V and J are TRBV5 and TRBJ1-3; no clear D gene. The CDR3 extends over 15 amino acids. CDR1 LGHNA and CDR2 YNLKQL come from the germline V gene (reference sequence). V shed 0 bases and J shed 0 bases, with 6 bases lying between them. The CDR3 loop is CASSQDASSGNTLYF. The DNA read from the CDR3 is TGTGCCAGCAGCCAAGATGCCAGTTCTGGAAATACGCTCTAT.

In regard to this clone: Gene names and germline refer to mouse. Read data end 1 residue before the CDR3 end; the end is taken from the germline J gene. The chain employs TRBV14 and TRBJ2-7, with 8 bases lining up with TRBD2. J lost 4 bases, V lost 6 bases, and 6 bases had no gene match. Germline-derived CDR1 and CDR2 are SGHDT and FRDEAV. The length of the CDR3 is 13 residues. Partial CDR3 DNA: TGTGCCAGCACCCGACTGGGGCCTTATGAACAGTAC. It specifies CASTRLGPYEQY. The whole CDR3 region reads CASTRLGPYEQYF. The whole variable domain, remainder taken from reference TRBV14 and TRBJ2-7, is EAGVTQSPRYAVLQEGQAVSFWCDPISGHDTLYWYQQPRDQGPQLLVYFRDEAVIDNSQLPSDRFSAVRPKGTNSTLKIQSAKQGDTATYLCASTRLGPYEQYFGPGTRLTVL.

With respect to this clone: The genes and germline here are from mouse. Read data end 1 residue before the CDR3 end; the end is taken from the germline J gene. This sequence joins TRBV13-2 and TRBJ2-4; TRBD2 agrees at 9 bases. Per the germline V gene, CDR1 is NNHNN and CDR2 is SYGAGS (reference sequence). With 0 bases clipped from V and 4 bases from J, the junction kept 0 bases outside the gene matches. This CDR3 has 14 residues. This chain's CDR3 is CASGDAGGENTLYF. The sequenced CDR3 bases are TGTGCCAGCGGTGATGCTGGGGGGGAAAACACCTTGTAC.

This clone was counted only a few times. All gene names here are mouse names. The read stops 1 residue short of the end of the CDR3; the missing end is completed from the germline J gene. The chain has TRBV12-2 and TRBJ2-7; 14 nucleotides line up with TRBD2. Germline V gives CDR1 SGHLS, CDR2 HYDKME. The length of the CDR3 is 16 residues. Trimming cost V 1 base and J 5 bases; bases outside gene matches: 6. The sequenced CDR3 bases are TGTGCCAGCTCTCTGGGGACTGGGGGGGCTCTGGATGAACAGTAC. Translated: CASSLGTGGALDEQY. The CDR3 reads in full as CASSLGTGGALDEQYF. Full variable domain (outside the CDR3, taken from reference TRBV12-2 and TRBJ2-7): NSGVVQSPRYIIKGKGERSILKCIPISGHLSVAWYQQTQGQELKFFIQHYDKMERDKGNLPSRFSVQQFDDYHSEMNMSALELEDSAVYFCASSLGTGGALDEQYFGPGTRLTVL.

Note on this clone: Germline and genes here are mouse. The read terminates 1 residue ahead of where the CDR3 ends, so the germline J gene completes it. This chain links TRBV2 with TRBJ1-2; D is ambiguous. Germline assignment: CDR1 LGHNA and CDR2 YSYQKL. CDR3 length: 12 amino acids. V lost 0 bases and J lost 5, with 4 bases in between. The sequenced part of the CDR3 DNA is TGTGCCAGCAGCCAAGAAGGGTCCGACTACACC. Its translation: CASSQEGSDYT. In full, the CDR3 is CASSQEGSDYTF.

About this clone itself: The germline and genes are mouse ones. The read terminates 1 residue before the CDR3 end, so the remaining end is supplied by the germline J gene. The genes are TRBV31 and TRBJ2-5, with 9 bases fitting TRBD1. The CDR3 has 14 residues. V was pared by 3 bases and J by 3 bases, with 4 bases of the junction left unmatched. Per germline, CDR1 GKSSPN and CDR2 SITVG. The CDR3 sequence is CAWSWDRAQDTQYF. CDR3 bases read: TGTGCCTGGAGCTGGGACAGGGCTCAAGACACCCAGTAC. Drawing the rest from reference TRBV31 and TRBJ2-5, the complete variable domain is AQTIHQWPVAEIKAVGSPLSLGCTIKGKSSPNLYWYWQATGGTLQQLFYSITVGQVESVVQLNLSASRPKDDQFILSTEKLLLSHSGFYLCAWSWDRAQDTQYFGPGTRLLVL.

A remark on this clone: Gene labels here are mouse ones. The sequenced fragment ends 1 residue before the CDR3 boundary, so the rest is inferred from the germline J gene. The chain combines TRBV16 with TRBJ2-7, with TRBD2 matching over 10 bases. The CDR3 consists of 15 residues. The germline CDR1 and CDR2 sequences are SGHSA and FRNQAP. The junction had 4 bases not matched to a gene; V was cut back by 5 bases and J by 0 bases. The DNA read from the CDR3 is TGTGCAAGCAGCCAGGACTGGGGGAGCTCCTATGAACAGTAC. Translation: CASSQDWGSSYEQY. The full CDR3 reads CASSQDWGSSYEQYF.

This clone was counted between two and nine times. The genes and germline here are from mouse. The CDR3 end falls 1 residue outside the read, so it is completed with the germline J gene. This chain connects TRBV5 to TRBJ2-1; D might be TRBD1 (5 bases). The CDR3 extends over 14 amino acids. Deletions cut 4 bases from V and 6 bases from J, with 13 bases between. The V gene's germline CDR1 is LGHNA and CDR2 YNLKQL (reference sequence). The CDR3 bases that were read are TGTGCCAGCAGCCCCCCCGAGGGGTTTGCTGAGCAGTTC. The encoded protein is CASSPPEGFAEQF. The whole CDR3 reads CASSPPEGFAEQFF.

This clone was picked up a small number of times. Mouse gene names and germline throughout. The read halts 1 residue ahead of the CDR3 end, with the missing end drawn from the germline J gene. The J gene is TRBJ2-7, the V gene TRBV13-2; 8 bases fit TRBD2. The germline V gene encodes CDR1 NNHNN and CDR2 SYGAGS (reference sequence). The CDR3 length is 14 residues. Trimming removed 0 bases from V and 6 bases from J; junction bases left unmatched: 5. Here the CDR3 reads CASGDAIWGVEQYF. CDR3 bases read: TGTGCCAGCGGTGATGCAATCTGGGGGGTTGAACAGTAC.

This clone was seen once. Mouse germline and gene names are used. The read halts 1 residue ahead of the CDR3 end, with the missing end drawn from the germline J gene. This rearrangement joins TRBV4 to TRBJ2-4; tentative D call: TRBD1 (5 bases). CDR1 is LGHDT and CDR2 is YNNKQL in the germline V gene (reference sequence). Trimming pared 5 bases from V and 0 bases from J, leaving 9 bases between. The CDR3 length is 14 residues. The covered CDR3 bases are TGTGCCAGCAGCCACAGGAAGAGTCAAAACACCTTGTAC. This translates into CASSHRKSQNTLY. The entire CDR3 protein is CASSHRKSQNTLYF.

This clone showed up just a few times. The listed genes are named as in mouse. The read comes to an end 1 residue before the CDR3 does, leaving the germline J gene to fill in the end. This rearrangement joins TRBV13-3 to TRBJ2-2, with D hard to call. V was trimmed by 1 base and J by 3 bases, leaving 4 bases between them. The CDR3 totals 13 residues. Germline assignment: CDR1 NNHDY and CDR2 SYVADS. The CDR3 here is CASSDMDTGQLYF. CDR3 DNA (partial): TGTGCCAGCAGTGATATGGACACCGGGCAGCTCTAC.

Only a few counts were recorded for this clone. Each gene name is a mouse one. The read terminates 1 residue before the CDR3 end, so the remaining end is supplied by the germline J gene. The chain is built from TRBV1 and TRBJ1-3; D may be TRBD1 (5 bases). The CDR3 has 13 residues. Per the germline V gene, CDR1 is NSQYPW and CDR2 is LRSPGD (reference sequence). V lost 6 bases, J lost 2 bases, and 8 bases lay in between. The CDR3 region is CTCSPGPGNTLYF. The CDR3 bases that were read are TGCACCTGCAGCCCGGGACCTGGAAATACGCTCTAT.

Details on this clone: Any gene name here is a mouse gene name. The CDR3 is cut off 1 residue early in the read; its end comes from the germline J gene. This chain connects TRBV4 to TRBJ1-1; D is perhaps TRBD1 (5 bases). The V and J ends lost 3 bases and 1 base respectively, with 6 bases between them. CDR1 is LGHDT and CDR2 is YNNKQL in the germline V gene (reference sequence). The CDR3 contains 13 residues. CDR3 region: CASSYGQNTEVFF. The part of the CDR3 DNA that was read is TGTGCCAGCAGCTATGGACAAAACACAGAAGTCTTC.

Comment on this clone: Genes here carry mouse names. The read finishes 1 residue shy of the CDR3 end, and the germline J gene is used to complete it. The J gene is TRBJ2-7, the V gene TRBV13-1; D is perhaps TRBD1 (6 bases). This CDR3 contains 11 residues. Germline V CDR1 and CDR2: NSHNY, SYGAGN. The ends were cut back, 2 bases at V and 7 bases at J, with 7 bases in the middle. CDR3 DNA, as far as it was read: TGTGCCAGCAGTGACAGGGGCGAACAGTAC. Encoded protein: CASSDRGEQY. The whole CDR3 region reads CASSDRGEQYF.

A few counts support this clone. Genes and germline are mouse. The read finishes 1 residue shy of the CDR3 end, and the germline J gene is used to complete it. This rearrangement joins TRBV16 to TRBJ2-2; 11 bases align to TRBD1. The V segment lost 5 bases and the J segment 4 bases; nucleotides outside the gene matches: 3. CDR1 and CDR2 from the germline V gene are SGHSA and FRNQAP. The CDR3 length is 15 residues. This CDR3 reads CASSPGTGGTGQLYF. The CDR3 bases that were read are TGTGCAAGCAGCCCCGGGACAGGGGGCACCGGGCAGCTCTAC.

The table lists this clone with a count of one. Gene names refer to mouse genes. The read ends 1 residue early relative to the CDR3; the germline J gene fills the gap. The chain links TRBV20 to TRBJ2-4; D remains unclear. The CDR3 contains 15 residues. Germline CDR1 GFQATS, CDR2 STVNSAI. V lost 0 bases, J lost 0 bases, and 10 bases lay in between. The part of the CDR3 DNA that was read is TGTGGTGCTAGGGATCCCGACCGTAGTCAAAACACCTTGTAC. It translates to CGARDPDRSQNTLY. In full, the CDR3 is CGARDPDRSQNTLYF.

A few counts support this clone. The listed genes are named as in mouse. The CDR3 is cut off 1 residue early in the read; its end comes from the germline J gene. The V call is TRBV19, the J call TRBJ1-4; D gene uncertain. The V gene's germline CDR1 is FNHDT and CDR2 SITEND (reference sequence). The CDR3 is 14 residues long. Between the trimmed V and J ends, which lost 2 bases and 1 base, there was a span of 6 bases. The DNA read from the CDR3 is TGTGCCAGCAGTATTCAGGATTCCAACGAAAGATTATTT. This encodes CASSIQDSNERLF. The whole CDR3 reads CASSIQDSNERLFF.

A remark on this clone: Gene names and germline refer to mouse. The sequence runs out 1 residue before the end of the CDR3; the remainder is reconstructed from the germline J gene. The genes are TRBV20 and TRBJ2-2, with TRBD1 matching 10 bases. With V trimmed by 1 base and J by 2 bases, 7 bases remained unmatched. The CDR3 runs to 17 residues. The germline gives CDR1 GFQATS, CDR2 STVNSAI. Incomplete CDR3 DNA: TGTGGTGCTAGGGCCTGGGGACAGGGGAGGAACACCGGGCAGCTCTAC. The encoded protein is CGARAWGQGRNTGQLY. The CDR3 in its entirety is CGARAWGQGRNTGQLYF.